The 3 T cell receptor beta chains below come from one sample, sequenced in a study of blood T cell repertoires in COVID-19. Sequenced by immunoSEQ multiplex PCR; TCRdb stores in-frame clones only, minus some. The data show some 220,000 clones, around 80% seen once. What was sequenced was peripheral blood. All receptors come from a man in his fifties or sixties with active or convalescent COVID-19.

The chain joins TRBV5-3 to TRBJ1-2, with no clear D. TRBV5-3 is reported as an ORF; its role is uncertain. The CDR3 runs to 13 residues. Deletions cut 4 bases from V and 8 bases from J, with 15 bases between. As DNA, the CDR3 is TGTGCCAGAAGCCTGAGGTCGGGTTGGGGCTACACCTTC. Residues: CARSLRSGWGYTF.

This clone was seen only once. This CDR3 is also generated by other DNA sequences in the sample. The V gene is TRBV2, the J gene TRBJ2-5, with no clear D. This CDR3 region has 12 residues. CDR1 SNHLY and CDR2 FYNNEI come from the germline V gene. V shed 4 bases and J shed 4 bases, with 7 bases lying between them. This CDR3 is CASSGAGETQYF. The DNA for the CDR3 is TGTGCCAGCAGTGGGGCCGGAGAGACCCAGTACTTC.

The CDR3 DNA follows: TGTGCCAGCAGCGCCAGACCGGGACTAGCGGCCCACCAGTACTTC. Translating it yields CASSARPGLAAHQYF. The rearrangement links TRBV7-2 to TRBJ2-5; TRBD2 agrees at 11 bases. The germline gives CDR1 SGHTA, CDR2 FQGNSA. Germline trimming cut 5 bases from V and 10 bases from J; bases unmatched to any gene: 12. The CDR3 runs to 15 residues.